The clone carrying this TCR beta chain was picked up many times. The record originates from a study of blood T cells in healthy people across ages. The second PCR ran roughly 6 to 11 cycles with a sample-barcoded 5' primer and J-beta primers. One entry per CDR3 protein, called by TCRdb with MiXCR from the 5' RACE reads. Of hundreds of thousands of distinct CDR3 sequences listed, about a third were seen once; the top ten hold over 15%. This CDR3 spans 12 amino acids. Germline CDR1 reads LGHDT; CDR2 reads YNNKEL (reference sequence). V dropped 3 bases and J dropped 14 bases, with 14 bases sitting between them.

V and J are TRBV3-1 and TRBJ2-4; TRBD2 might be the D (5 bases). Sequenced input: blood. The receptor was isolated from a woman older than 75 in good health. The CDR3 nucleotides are TGTGCCAGCAGCCATGCCGGGGAAGTGGAGTACTTC. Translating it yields CASSHAGEVEYF.